The sequence of this TCR beta chain was determined in a study of ipilimumab plus nivolumab after autologous stem cell transplantation. The V gene's germline CDR1 is ENHRY and CDR2 SYGVKD. V dropped 2 bases and J dropped 7 bases, with 15 bases sitting between them. The CDR3 has 14 residues. Measured with immunoSEQ multiplex PCR; TCRdb has only the in-frame clones, and not every one. There are 20,000 to 25,000 clones in the sample; just under 75% occur only once, and approximately 23% lies in the top ten. The sequence came from a male donor with diffuse large B-cell lymphoma. The rearrangement links TRBV10-3 to TRBJ2-7, with D tentatively TRBD2 (5 bases). The material sequenced was PBMCs, taken in a trial of ipilimumab plus nivolumab as post-transplant consolidation. In DNA, the CDR3 is TGTGCCATCAGTGAGGGTCGGCACGGGGAGGAGCAGTACTTC. Protein product: CAISEGRHGEEQYF.